A single sample is the source of the 8 T cell receptor beta chains below, sequenced in a study of a mutant IDH1 vaccine in newly diagnosed glioma. Sequenced by immunoSEQ multiplex PCR; TCRdb stores in-frame clones only, minus some. The repertoire consists of about 60,000 clones, with 70% to 85% occurring once and the leading ten covering around 3.5%. Stated time point: week 11, during vaccination. Each vaccine dose was 300 ug of mutant IDH1 20-mer peptide, with topical imiquimod. Their target antigens are unknown. The sample in question was PBMCs, obtained from a glioma patient whose treatment included an IDH1 peptide vaccine. The source is a man aged 25 to 40 with glioma.

The chain links TRBV4-1 to TRBJ2-7; tentatively, D is TRBD1 or TRBD2 (5 bases each). CDR1 and CDR2 (germline): MGHRA, YSYEKL. The CDR3 is 14 amino acids. V was cut by 3 bases and J by 1 base, with 10 bases left in between. CDR3 coding DNA: TGCGCCAGCAGCCACTGGGACGGATCCTACGAGCAGTACTTC. This gives the protein CASSHWDGSYEQYF.

This clone counts as medium-sized. V is TRBV5-4 and J is TRBJ2-1, with 10 bases matching TRBD2. This CDR3 has 16 residues. The germline V gene has CDR1 SGHNT and CDR2 YYREEE (reference sequence). V dropped 0 bases and J dropped 2; count of bases not matched to a gene: 2. DNA of the CDR3: TGTGCCAGCAGCTTGGCTAGCGGGAGCACCTACAATGAGCAGTTCTTC. Amino acid sequence: CASSLASGSTYNEQFF. The variable domain in full, completed from reference TRBV5-4 and TRBJ2-1, reads ETGVTQSPTHLIKTRGQQVTLRCSSQSGHNTVSWYQQALGQGPQFIFQYYREEENGRGNFPPRFSGLQFPNYSSELNVNALELDDSALYLCASSLASGSTYNEQFFGPGTRLTVL.

The CDR3 region has the DNA TGCAGCGTTGAAGATACAGGGGGCAATGAAAAACTGTTTTTT. This gives the protein CSVEDTGGNEKLFF. This chain connects TRBV29-1 to TRBJ1-4; 9 bases agree with TRBD1. The CDR3 covers 14 residues. J was trimmed by 5 bases and V by 0 bases; bases with no gene match: 1. Germline V lookup: CDR1 SQVTM, CDR2 ANQGSEA.

Comment on this clone: At one end the junction does not follow the germline gene, possibly because of a read error. The rearrangement uses TRBV7-9 and TRBJ2-3, with a weak D call TRBD2 (6 bases). The CDR3 covers 15 residues. The germline CDR1 and CDR2 sequences are SEHNR and FQNEAQ (reference sequence). As DNA, the CDR3 is TGTGCCAGCAGCTCGGGAGACGTAGAAGGAGATGCGCAGTATTTT. This codes for CASSSGDVEGDAQYF.

This clone was seen more than once but under ten times. This chain uses TRBV9 with TRBJ1-1; a weak D match, TRBD1 (6 bases). Trimming took off 0 bases at V and 0 bases at J, with 9 bases between the two ends. Germline assignment: CDR1 SGDLS and CDR2 YYNGEE. The CDR3 is 15 amino acids. CDR3 in amino acids: CASSVVQGMNTEAFF. The DNA of the CDR3 is TGTGCCAGCAGCGTAGTGCAGGGGATGAACACTGAAGCTTTCTTT.

This chain joins TRBV18 and TRBJ1-5, with TRBD1 identical over 8 bases. Germline loops: CDR1 KGHSH, CDR2 LQKENI. After removal of 4 bases from V and 2 bases from J, the junction contained 13 bases not matched to a gene. The CDR3 contains 18 residues. CDR3 sequence: CASSLGQVYLGGNQPQHF. The CDR3 bases are TGTGCCAGCTCACTGGGACAGGTGTATTTGGGCGGCAATCAGCCCCAGCATTTT.

The chain has TRBV6-1 and TRBJ1-1, with 7 nucleotides matching TRBD1. Trimming at V came to 7 bases and at J to 2 bases, leaving 7 bases not matched to a gene. From germline, CDR1 is MNHNS and CDR2 SASEGT. CDR3 length: 14 amino acids. The CDR3 here is CASKRDRSNTEAFF. The CDR3 DNA is TGTGCCAGCAAAAGGGACAGATCTAACACTGAAGCTTTCTTT.

This sequence joins TRBV7-2 and TRBJ2-3; possible D gene TRBD2, 7 bases. The germline CDR1 and CDR2 sequences are SGHTA and FQGNSA. Deletions cut 0 bases from V and 8 bases from J, with 12 bases between. The CDR3 has 14 amino acids. CDR3: CASSLAGGRSTQYF. Here the CDR3 DNA reads TGTGCCAGCAGCTTAGCGGGGGGGCGGAGTACGCAGTATTTT.